The 29 T cell receptor beta chains below all came from one sample that was sequenced in a study of T cell clonality in common variable immunodeficiency. Notes on the study in general: Fewer deletions and N-nucleotide insertions were reportedly seen in common variable immunodeficiency TCR beta sequences.

Profiled with immunoSEQ multiplex PCR; TCRdb holds only in-frame clones, not every one. This sample shows fewer than 40,000 clones and no singletons; less than 7% rests with the ten largest. What these receptors recognize is not known. Sequencing was carried out using peripheral blood mononuclear cells. The receptors shown here come from a human donor with common variable immunodeficiency.

This clone was found many times. The CDR3 extends 3 residues past the end of the read, so its final part is completed from the germline J gene. V usage is TRBV5-5 and J usage is TRBJ2-1; D is unclear. V shed 4 bases and J shed 0 bases, with 11 bases lying between them. Germline V gene data show CDR1 as SGHKS and CDR2 as YYEKEE (reference sequence). The CDR3 contains 15 residues. CDR3 loop: CASSPYIDSYNEQFF. The CDR3 DNA, read in part, is TGTGCCAGCAGCCCGTATATAGACTCCTACAATGAG.

Concerning this clone: The CDR3 extends 3 residues past the end of the read, so its final part is completed from the germline J gene. This chain uses TRBV6-2 or TRBV6-3 with TRBJ1-1, with D possibly matching TRBD1 (5 bases). Looked up from germline, CDR1 is MNHEY and CDR2 is SVGEGT. Trimming pared 4 bases from V and 4 bases from J, leaving 13 bases between. The CDR3 is made up of 14 amino acids. The CDR3 here is CASSFGGTFTEAFF. CDR3 bases read: TGTGCCAGCAGTTTTGGGGGGACTTTCACTGAA.

This clone was counted ten times or more. The CDR3 end falls 3 residues outside the read, so it is completed with the germline J gene. J is TRBJ1-5 and V is TRBV27, with 7 bases matching TRBD1. V trimming: 6 bases; J trimming: 7 bases; junction bases outside the gene matches: 15. Looked up from germline, CDR1 is MNHEY and CDR2 is SMNVEV (reference sequence). The CDR3 extends over 16 amino acids. CDR3 bases read: TGTGCCAGCAGACGCTACACCGGGACACAGGGGCAGCCC. Its translation: CASRRYTGTQGQP. The full CDR3 sequence reads CASRRYTGTQGQPQHF.

This clone was picked up a small number of times. The CDR3 is cut off 3 residues early in the read; its end comes from the germline J gene. The chain links TRBV20-1 to TRBJ1-2; tentative D call: TRBD1 (6 bases). Germline CDR1 reads DFQATT; CDR2 reads SNEGSKA (reference sequence). The CDR3 totals 15 residues. With 4 bases removed from V and 2 bases from J, the gap between germline ends came to 17 bases. CDR3 sequence reads: CSATRRQVNNYGYTF. The DNA read from the CDR3 is TGCAGTGCTACCCGGAGACAGGTGAACAACTATGGC.

On this clone: Read sequence stops 3 residues before the CDR3 end, and the germline J gene provides the missing end. The V and J genes are TRBV7-2 and TRBJ1-5; tentatively, D is TRBD1 (5 bases). The V gene's germline CDR1 is SGHTA and CDR2 FQGNSA. This CDR3 is 14 amino acids long. V was pared by 2 bases and J by 6 bases, with 11 bases between. The CDR3 here is CASSLQGTLQPQHF. CDR3 bases read: TGTGCCAGCAGCTTACAGGGAACGCTTCAGCCC.

This clone was counted between two and nine times. The CDR3 end falls 3 residues outside the read, so it is completed with the germline J gene. The gene calls are TRBV7-6 and TRBJ2-7, with 8 nucleotides matching TRBD1. The junction had 10 bases not matched to a gene; V was cut back by 5 bases and J by 4 bases. The CDR3 loop spans 15 amino acids. The germline CDR1 and CDR2 sequences are SGHVS and FNYEAQ. The CDR3 reads CASSQQVTGGYEQYF. CDR3 bases read: TGTGCCAGCAGCCAACAAGTCACAGGGGGTTACGAG.

Many counts were recorded for this clone. The read ends 3 residues shy of where the CDR3 ends; the end is completed using the germline J gene. The chain links TRBV20-1 to TRBJ2-3, with 7 bases lining up with TRBD2. V trimming: 0 bases; J trimming: 1 base; junction bases outside the gene matches: 7. Germline values: CDR1 DFQATT, CDR2 SNEGSKA (reference sequence). The CDR3 is 16 residues long. CDR3 loop: CSARDKASGRTDTQYF. CDR3 bases read: TGCAGTGCTAGAGATAAGGCTAGCGGCCGCACAGATACG.

As concerns this clone: The read gets to within 3 residues of the CDR3 end, and the germline J gene fills in the rest. The V gene is TRBV19, the J gene TRBJ2-4, with 9 bases matching TRBD2. Per the germline V gene, CDR1 is LNHDA and CDR2 is SQIVND (reference sequence). V lost 1 base and J lost 3; bases outside the gene matches: 10. The CDR3 consists of 18 residues. CDR3 region: CASSIVPSSGTVKNIQYF. The part of the CDR3 DNA that was read is TGTGCCAGTAGTATAGTGCCCTCTAGCGGGACTGTCAAAAACATT.

This clone was found many times. The read is 3 residues too short to cover the CDR3 end, so that end is filled in from the germline J gene. J is TRBJ1-2 and V is TRBV2; 9 positions match TRBD1. This CDR3 is 16 amino acids long. Germline V gene data show CDR1 as SNHLY and CDR2 as FYNNEI. With V trimmed by 3 bases and J by 4 bases, 9 bases remained unmatched. The CDR3 bases that were read are TGTGCCAGCAGTGAGAATCCGGGACAGGGCCCCTATGGC. Protein product: CASSENPGQGPYG. The whole CDR3 protein reads CASSENPGQGPYGYTF.

Ten or more counts support this clone. The CDR3 goes on 3 residues after the read ends, and that part is filled in from the germline J gene. The chain has TRBV19 and TRBJ2-3; D gene unclear. This CDR3 is 13 amino acids long. V was shortened by 5 bases and J by 6 bases, with 12 bases between the two germline ends. Germline loops: CDR1 LNHDA, CDR2 SQIVND (reference sequence). CDR3 region: CASSLWYLDTQYF. The CDR3 bases that were read are TGTGCCAGTAGTCTCTGGTACTTGGATACG.

This clone showed up just a few times. The CDR3 goes on 3 residues after the read ends, and that part is filled in from the germline J gene. The V and J genes are TRBV7-8 and TRBJ2-7; D is perhaps TRBD1 (6 bases). Germline V gene sequence: CDR1 SGHVS, CDR2 FQNEAQ. Trimming left V 0 bases short and J 0 bases short, with 15 bases between. This CDR3 is 17 amino acids long. The CDR3 bases that were read are TGTGCCAGCAGCTTAGCGCCAAGGACAGCCGACTCCTACGAG. Translated: CASSLAPRTADSYE. The full CDR3 is CASSLAPRTADSYEQYF. The variable domain in full, with the rest retrieved from reference TRBV7-8 and TRBJ2-7, is GAGVSQSPRYKVAKRGQDVALRCDPISGHVSLFWYQQALGQGPEFLTYFQNEAQLDKSGLPSDRFFAERPEGSVSTLKIQRTQQEDSAVYLCASSLAPRTADSYEQYFGPGTRLTVT.

This clone occurred many times. Read coverage stops 3 residues before the CDR3 terminus; the germline J gene supplies the remainder. This chain uses TRBV7-9 with TRBJ2-7, with D perhaps matching TRBD2 (6 bases). V lost 5 bases to trimming and J lost 3 bases, with 17 bases between them. This CDR3 is 15 amino acids long. Germline CDR1 reads SEHNR; CDR2 reads FQNEAQ (reference sequence). This chain's CDR3 is CASSPAGLVGYEQYF. CDR3 DNA (partial): TGTGCCAGCAGCCCCGCGGGACTGGTGGGCTACGAG.

This clone came up a few times. The read ends 3 residues shy of where the CDR3 ends; the end is completed using the germline J gene. The rearrangement joins TRBV5-5 to TRBJ2-7; 8 nucleotides agree with TRBD1. The CDR3 has 13 residues. V gave up 4 bases and J gave up 5 bases; unmatched junction bases: 5. Germline V gene lookup returns CDR1 SGHKS and CDR2 YYEKEE (reference sequence). The sequenced part of the CDR3 DNA is TGTGCCAGCAGCCCGAGACAGGGGAACGAG. Amino acid sequence: CASSPRQGNE. The whole CDR3 protein is CASSPRQGNEQYF.

The table lists this clone with a few counts. The CDR3 goes on 3 residues after the read ends, and that part is filled in from the germline J gene. V gene TRBV7-9 combines with J gene TRBJ1-1, with D perhaps matching TRBD1 (5 bases). The germline gives CDR1 SEHNR, CDR2 FQNEAQ (reference sequence). The CDR3 length is 15 residues. Trimming left V 5 bases short and J 0 bases short, with 13 bases between. CDR3 residues: CASSRGVGLNTEAFF. The sequenced part of the CDR3 DNA is TGTGCCAGCAGCCGGGGGGTGGGGTTGAACACTGAA. Using reference TRBV7-9 and TRBJ1-1 for the parts outside the CDR3, the full variable domain is DTGVSQNPRHKITKRGQNVTFRCDPISEHNRLYWYRQTLGQGPEFLTYFQNEAQLEKSRLLSDRFSAERPKGSFSTLEIQRTEQGDSAMYLCASSRGVGLNTEAFFGQGTRLTVV.

For this clone: Read data end 3 residues before the CDR3 end; the end is taken from the germline J gene. The rearrangement links TRBV2 to TRBJ2-7; 13 nucleotides agree with TRBD2. This CDR3 spans 14 amino acids. The J segment lost 5 bases and the V segment lost 6 bases, leaving 4 bases of the junction unmatched. Germline-derived CDR1 and CDR2 are SNHLY and FYNNEI. The CDR3 sequence is CASRLTSGRDEQYF. The DNA read from the CDR3 is TGTGCCAGCAGACTTACTAGCGGGAGGGACGAG.

This clone was counted only a few times. The CDR3 end falls 3 residues outside the read, so it is completed with the germline J gene. The chain joins TRBV5-1 to TRBJ2-1, with D possibly being TRBD2 (5 bases). Trimming removed 5 bases at V and 2 bases at J, with 11 bases between. The CDR3 runs to 14 residues. Germline loops: CDR1 SGHRS, CDR2 YFSETQ. The CDR3 here is CASRSGETYNEQFF. Incomplete CDR3 DNA: TGCGCCAGCAGATCCGGGGAGACCTACAATGAG.

Concerning this clone: The read stops 3 residues short of the end of the CDR3; the missing end is completed from the germline J gene. This rearrangement joins TRBV2 to TRBJ1-5; 9 bases match TRBD1. Germline trimming cut 5 bases from V and 8 bases from J; bases unmatched to any gene: 7. Germline V gene sequence: CDR1 SNHLY, CDR2 FYNNEI. This CDR3 has 14 amino acids. CDR3 in amino acids: CASSIGTGNKPQHF. CDR3 DNA, as far as it was read: TGTGCCAGCAGTATAGGGACAGGGAATAAGCCC.

This clone was counted at least ten times. The part of the CDR3 DNA that was read is TGTGCCAGCAGCCCAGGGGGCCAAGGTGAG. Translation: CASSPGGQGE. The complete CDR3 reads CASSPGGQGEQFF. The genes are TRBV14 and TRBJ2-1; the match to TRBD1 covers 8 bases. Coverage ceases 3 residues before the CDR3 finishes, and the germline J gene fills in the end. The CDR3 is made up of 13 amino acids. The J segment lost 9 bases and the V segment lost 4 bases, leaving 5 bases of the junction unmatched. The germline V gene encodes CDR1 SGHDN and CDR2 FVKESK.

Notes on this clone: The read falls 3 residues short of the CDR3 end, and the missing part is taken from the germline J gene. The V gene is TRBV7-9, the J gene TRBJ2-7; D possibly corresponds to TRBD2 (6 bases). The CDR3 has 15 amino acids. Germline CDR1 SEHNR, CDR2 FQNEAQ (reference sequence). V was trimmed by 5 bases and J by 5 bases, leaving 19 bases between them. The DNA read from the CDR3 is TGTGCCAGCAGCCCCCGGGGAGGCAGTGGCCACGAG. Translating gives CASSPRGGSGHE. The complete CDR3 reads CASSPRGGSGHEQYF.

This clone came up a few times. A far larger clone is a single base away, which makes a read error likely. The read ends 3 residues before the CDR3 terminus; that terminus is restored from the germline J gene. The chain is built from TRBV5-6 and TRBJ2-7, with D maybe TRBD1 (6 bases). The germline V and J ends were trimmed by 0 bases and 2 bases, with 12 bases remaining between them. CDR3 length: 15 residues. Germline V gene lookup returns CDR1 SGHDT and CDR2 YYEEEE. CDR3 amino acids: CASSLAPDSTYEQYF. CDR3 DNA (partial): TGTGCCAGCAGCTTGGCCCCGGACAGTACCTACGAG.

Ten or more counts support this clone. The CDR3 region is CASSLQPDSGELFF. Incomplete CDR3 DNA: TGTGCCAGCAGCTTACAGCCGGACTCCGGGGAG. The chain is built from TRBV11-3 and TRBJ2-2; maybe TRBD2 (5 bases). The CDR3 end lies 3 residues beyond the end of the read and is filled in from the germline J gene. Germline loops: CDR1 SGHNT, CDR2 YENEEA. The ends were cut back, 2 bases at V and 6 bases at J, with 10 bases in the middle. The CDR3 covers 14 residues.

With regard to this clone: The read ends 3 residues before the CDR3 terminus; that terminus is restored from the germline J gene. V and J are TRBV30 and TRBJ2-7; possibly TRBD2 for D (5 bases). Trimming left V 8 bases short and J 2 bases short, with 16 bases between. This CDR3 has 13 amino acids. Germline CDR1 and CDR2: GTSNPN and SVGIG (reference sequence). The CDR3 DNA, read in part, is TGTGCCAGTAGTATTACGCGGGCCTACGAG. Its protein product is CASSITRAYE. The CDR3, in full, reads CASSITRAYEQYF.

This clone was detected a few times. The sequence runs out 3 residues before the end of the CDR3; the remainder is reconstructed from the germline J gene. J is TRBJ2-1 and V is TRBV6-2 or TRBV6-3, with D possibly being TRBD1 (5 bases). The CDR3 has 13 residues. Per the germline V gene, CDR1 is MNHEY and CDR2 is SVGEGT. Deletions cut 8 bases from V and 5 bases from J, with 13 bases between. This CDR3 is CASQYRNHNEQFF. Incomplete CDR3 DNA: TGTGCCAGCCAATACAGGAACCACAATGAG.

This clone was observed a few times. The read gets to within 3 residues of the CDR3 end, and the germline J gene fills in the rest. Other DNA sequences in the sample encode the same CDR3. The chain links TRBV30 to TRBJ2-1, with a tentative D call TRBD1 (6 bases). Germline V lookup: CDR1 GTSNPN, CDR2 SVGIG (reference sequence). CDR3 size: 12 residues. Trimming left V 1 base short and J 6 bases short, with 7 bases between. The covered CDR3 bases are TGTGCCTGGAGTGCCAGGGGCAATGAG. This codes for CAWSARGNE. From start to end, the CDR3 is CAWSARGNEQFF.

This clone was recorded at least ten times. Here the CDR3 reads CASSRDRDYGYTF. The part of the CDR3 DNA that was read is TGTGCCAGCAGCCGCGACAGGGACTATGGC. This chain connects TRBV11-3 to TRBJ1-2; 7 positions agree with TRBD1. The read ends 3 residues early relative to the CDR3; the germline J gene fills the gap. Germline V gene lookup returns CDR1 SGHNT and CDR2 YENEEA. CDR3 length: 13 amino acids. V lost 5 bases to trimming and J lost 3 bases; unmatched junction nucleotides: 3.

This clone was recorded at least ten times. The CDR3 end lies 3 residues beyond the end of the read and is filled in from the germline J gene. The rearrangement links TRBV12-3 or TRBV12-4 to TRBJ2-1; D is undetermined. This CDR3 contains 13 residues. V gave up 1 base and J gave up 7 bases, with 8 bases separating them. The CDR3 bases that were read are TGTGCCAGCAGTTTAGATCCAAGGAATGAG. Protein: CASSLDPRNE. The whole CDR3 protein is CASSLDPRNEQFF.

This clone has at least ten counts. The sequenced fragment ends 3 residues before the CDR3 boundary, so the rest is inferred from the germline J gene. The chain employs TRBV18 and TRBJ2-4; a possible D gene is TRBD1 (6 bases). Germline CDR1 reads KGHSH; CDR2 reads LQKENI. The CDR3 runs 15 residues. Trimming stripped 3 bases from V and 6 bases from J, with 15 bases between. This CDR3 reads CASSPPGTSLNIQYF. The sequenced part of the CDR3 DNA is TGTGCCAGCTCACCGCCCGGGACATCCCTAAACATT.

This clone was counted between two and nine times. The CDR3 bases that were read are TGTGCCAGCAGCTCAACTAGCGGGAGGTGGGAGACC. It encodes CASSSTSGRWET. The entire CDR3 protein reads CASSSTSGRWETQYF. The chain employs TRBV11-2 and TRBJ2-5; TRBD2 aligns across 12 bases. The read ends 3 residues early relative to the CDR3; the germline J gene fills the gap. CDR3 size: 15 residues. CDR1 and CDR2 (germline): SGHAT, FQNNGV. After removal of 4 bases from V and 5 bases from J, the junction contained 5 bases not matched to a gene.

On this clone itself: The read gets to within 3 residues of the CDR3 end, and the germline J gene fills in the rest. The V gene is TRBV19, the J gene TRBJ2-1; D is uncertain. The germline V and J ends were trimmed by 3 bases and 6 bases, with 9 bases remaining between them. Germline V lookup: CDR1 LNHDA, CDR2 SQIVND (reference sequence). The CDR3 runs to 13 residues. CDR3 DNA (partial): TGTGCCAGTAGTATTCAAGGTCTCAATGAG. Its translation is CASSIQGLNE. The whole CDR3 protein reads CASSIQGLNEQFF.